These 27 T cell receptor beta chains originate from one sample sequenced in a study of neoadjuvant anti-PD-1 for oral cavity cancer. The method was immunoSEQ multiplex PCR; TCRdb's version includes in-frame clones alone and lacks a portion of them. The data show tens of thousands of clones, with about four fifths seen just once and approximately 3.6% held by the top ten. Sequencing used PBMCs, obtained before nivolumab (anti-PD-1) treatment. These receptors all stem from a person between 40 and 80 years old with oral cavity squamous cell carcinoma.

V is TRBV9 and J is TRBJ2-3, with unresolved D. V was clipped by 3 bases and J by 6 bases, with 11 bases between them. CDR1 is SGDLS, CDR2 YYNGEE, per germline. The CDR3 loop spans 13 amino acids. CDR3 sequence reads: CASSDLRVDTQYF. CDR3 DNA: TGTGCCAGCAGCGACCTTCGGGTGGATACGCAGTATTTT. Complete variable domain (other parts from reference TRBV9 and TRBJ2-3): DSGVTQTPKHLITATGQRVTLRCSPRSGDLSVYWYQQSLDQGLQFLIQYYNGEERAKGNILERFSAQQFPDLHSELNLSSLELGDSALYFCASSDLRVDTQYFGPGTRLTVL.

This clone showed up just a few times. V is TRBV2 and J is TRBJ1-2, with D perhaps matching TRBD1 (6 bases). Trimming took 6 bases from V and 7 from J, leaving 24 bases between them. From germline, CDR1 is SNHLY and CDR2 FYNNEI. This CDR3 is 16 amino acids long. The chain's CDR3 is CASRTLPGARSSGYTF. Here the CDR3 DNA reads TGTGCCAGCAGGACTCTACCGGGGGCGCGGAGTAGTGGCTACACCTTC.

J is TRBJ2-1 and V is TRBV10-3, with a possible D match to TRBD1 (6 bases). The germline gives CDR1 ENHRY, CDR2 SYGVKD. This CDR3 has 14 amino acids. Trimming cost V 6 bases and J 6 bases, with 15 bases left between them. DNA of the CDR3: TGTGCCATCAGCCACCGGGACATCACCAATGAGCAGTTCTTC. It is translated as CAISHRDITNEQFF.

The sample holds one count of this clone. The V call is TRBV19, the J call TRBJ1-2; tentatively, D is TRBD1 (5 bases). Trimming removed 10 bases from V and 3 bases from J, with 18 bases in between. Germline V gene sequence: CDR1 LNHDA, CDR2 SQIVND (reference sequence). The length of the CDR3 is 14 residues. CDR3 sequence: CATARPGVDYGYTF. Here the CDR3 DNA reads TGTGCCACTGCTAGACCGGGGGTGGACTATGGCTACACCTTC. Together with reference TRBV19 and TRBJ1-2, the CDR3 gives the full variable domain: DGGITQSPKYLFRKEGQNVTLSCEQNLNHDAMYWYRQDPGQGLRLIYYSQIVNDFQKGDIAEGYSVSREKKESFPLTVTSAQKNPTAFYLCATARPGVDYGYTFGSGTRLTVV.

The genes are TRBV27 and TRBJ1-4; a weak D match, TRBD1 (6 bases). This CDR3 spans 15 amino acids. The V end lost 5 bases, the J end lost 6 bases, and 16 bases lay between the germline ends. Germline V gene sequence: CDR1 MNHEY, CDR2 SMNVEV (reference sequence). CDR3 in amino acids: CASSARTVSHEKLFF. Here the CDR3 DNA reads TGTGCCAGCAGTGCAAGGACAGTCTCCCATGAAAAACTGTTTTTT.

The V call is TRBV11-2, the J call TRBJ2-7; 9 nucleotides agree with TRBD1. CDR3 size: 16 residues. Germline loops: CDR1 SGHAT, CDR2 FQNNGV. V shed 5 bases, J shed 6 bases, and the junction held 14 bases outside the gene matches. The CDR3 coding sequence is TGTGCCAGCAGCCCCCTCGCGGGGACAGGGACGCTCGAGCAGTACTTC. As protein: CASSPLAGTGTLEQYF.

This clone is a singleton in its sample. V usage is TRBV5-3 and J usage is TRBJ1-1; no clear D gene. TRBV5-3 is an ORF for which the function is uncertain. The V end lost 3 bases, the J end lost 5 bases, and 17 bases lay between the germline ends. The CDR3 runs 15 residues. CDR3 DNA: TGTGCCAGAAGCTCTACAGAGGTGTGGAAAACTGAAGCTTTCTTT. Its translation is CARSSTEVWKTEAFF.

This sequence joins TRBV7-8 and TRBJ2-7, with D unclear. CDR1 is SGHVS, CDR2 FQNEAQ, per germline. Trimming stripped 8 bases from V and 4 bases from J, with 18 bases between. This CDR3 has 14 residues. The CDR3 reads CASRPRTKTYEQYF. In DNA form, the CDR3 reads TGTGCCAGCCGGCCGCGGACGAAGACATACGAGCAGTACTTC.

This clone turned up a few times. This sequence joins TRBV5-1 and TRBJ2-5; D gene uncertain. CDR1 is SGHRS, CDR2 YFSETQ, per germline. V was pared by 0 bases and J by 1 base, with 10 bases between. The CDR3 is 15 amino acids. Written as DNA, the CDR3 is TGCGCCAGCAGCTTGGGTTCACGAAGCCAAGAGACCCAGTACTTC. Translation gives CASSLGSRSQETQYF.

Only a few counts were recorded for this clone. The rearrangement joins TRBV5-4 to TRBJ1-1; 7 bases fit TRBD1. The V segment lost 4 bases and the J segment 3 bases; nucleotides outside the gene matches: 15. Germline V gene sequence: CDR1 SGHNT, CDR2 YYREEE (reference sequence). CDR3 size: 17 residues. CDR3 nucleotide sequence: TGTGCCAGCAGCCATGGGACAGCTACTAAAATGTACACTGAAGCTTTCTTT. Translated, it gives CASSHGTATKMYTEAFF.

This clone was detected only a few times. The rearrangement links TRBV7-8 to TRBJ1-2, with 7 bases that match TRBD1. V lost 5 bases to trimming and J lost 1 base; unmatched junction nucleotides: 7. The CDR3 has 15 residues. Germline CDR1 and CDR2: SGHVS and FQNEAQ. The CDR3 bases are TGTGCCAGCAGCCGCCAGGGACAGCTTAACTATGGCTACACCTTC. This translates into CASSRQGQLNYGYTF.

The chain joins TRBV28 to TRBJ1-1; no reliable D call. The CDR3 consists of 12 residues. Trimming cost V 9 bases and J 0 bases, with 8 bases left between them. Germline V gene data show CDR1 as MDHEN and CDR2 as SYDVKM. As DNA, the CDR3 is TGTGCCAGTCGTCCATTGAACACTGAAGCTTTCTTT. Residues: CASRPLNTEAFF.

In DNA form, the CDR3 reads TGTGCCAGCAGTTCACGACCGTCTTCGAGCACAGATACGCAGTATTTT. Translated, it gives CASSSRPSSSTDTQYF. The chain uses TRBV28 and TRBJ2-3; no firm D call. CDR3 length equals 16 residues. Germline CDR1 reads MDHEN; CDR2 reads SYDVKM. Trimming left V 4 bases short and J 0 bases short, with 14 bases between.

This clone was recorded only once. The V and J genes are TRBV10-3 and TRBJ2-2; 11 positions agree with TRBD2. The CDR3 is made up of 19 amino acids. Germline values: CDR1 ENHRY, CDR2 SYGVKD. Trimming took 4 bases from V and 0 from J; bases not matched to a gene: 10. In nucleotides, the CDR3 is TGTGCCATCAGTGGGGGGACTAGCGGAGACCCAACGAACACCGGGGAGCTGTTTTTT. This gives the protein CAISGGTSGDPTNTGELFF.

The V gene is TRBV29-1, the J gene TRBJ2-7; a weak D match, TRBD1 (6 bases). The V and J ends lost 3 bases and 0 bases respectively, with 12 bases between them. The CDR3 is 14 residues long. Germline V gene sequence: CDR1 SQVTM, CDR2 ANQGSEA. The CDR3 region has the DNA TGCAGCGTTGAGGTCAGGGACACCTCCTACGAGCAGTACTTC. As protein: CSVEVRDTSYEQYF.

The J gene is TRBJ1-2, the V gene TRBV28; a possible D gene is TRBD1 (5 bases). V dropped 1 base and J dropped 3 bases, with 15 bases sitting between them. Germline V CDR1 and CDR2: MDHEN, SYDVKM. The CDR3 extends over 16 amino acids. In DNA, the CDR3 is TGTGCCAGCAGTTTATATTGGGGGGAGGGGCACTATGGCTACACCTTC. This translates into CASSLYWGEGHYGYTF.

The chain recombines TRBV28 with TRBJ1-1; D remains ambiguous. This CDR3 comprises 10 residues. Germline CDR1 reads MDHEN; CDR2 reads SYDVKM. V lost 2 bases to trimming and J lost 8 bases, with 3 bases between them. CDR3 DNA: TGTGCCAGCAGTTTAAGGGAAGCTTTCTTT. Translating it yields CASSLREAFF.

V usage is TRBV6-5 and J usage is TRBJ2-1; perhaps TRBD2 as D (5 bases). The V gene's germline CDR1 is MNHEY and CDR2 SVGAGI. V was cut by 3 bases and J by 8 bases, with 14 bases left in between. The CDR3 has 14 amino acids. CDR3 sequence (DNA): TGTGCCAGCAGTTATAACGCGGTGGGAGATGAGCAGTTCTTC. Its translation is CASSYNAVGDEQFF.

V is TRBV12-5 and J is TRBJ1-4, with no clear D. Germline assignment: CDR1 LGHNT and CDR2 FRNRAP. The CDR3 is 12 amino acids. The CDR3 DNA is TGTGCCACTGTAGGAGCTAATGAAAAACTGTTTTTT. This gives the protein CATVGANEKLFF.

The chain carries TRBV4-1 and TRBJ2-7, with 15 positions matching TRBD2. Germline V lookup: CDR1 MGHRA, CDR2 YSYEKL. The CDR3 is made up of 19 amino acids. V shed 4 bases, J shed 4 bases, and the junction held 14 bases outside the gene matches. This CDR3 is CASSRGRGLAGGVEYEQYF. CDR3 sequence (DNA): TGCGCCAGCAGCCGGGGGAGGGGACTAGCGGGAGGAGTGGAATACGAGCAGTACTTC.

This chain connects TRBV19 to TRBJ2-7; D remains ambiguous. Germline V gene data show CDR1 as LNHDA and CDR2 as SQIVND (reference sequence). The V end lost 1 base, the J end lost 1 base, and 17 bases lay between the germline ends. This CDR3 has 17 residues. This CDR3 is CASSIVLAQLKSYEQYF. The CDR3 coding sequence is TGTGCCAGTAGTATAGTGCTTGCTCAGCTTAAATCCTACGAGCAGTACTTC.

This clone has just a few counts. The chain has TRBV10-3 and TRBJ2-7, with D uncertain. Per germline, CDR1 ENHRY and CDR2 SYGVKD. The CDR3 sequence is 17 residues long. Trimming pared 4 bases from V and 0 bases from J, leaving 19 bases between. Written as DNA, the CDR3 is TGTGCCATCAGTGCCCCTTCCTGGCGGCAAAGCTCCTACGAGCAGTACTTC. Protein product: CAISAPSWRQSSYEQYF.

V usage is TRBV28 and J usage is TRBJ2-7, with 12 positions matching TRBD2. This CDR3 spans 16 amino acids. Losses at the gene ends were 3 bases for V and 2 bases for J; bases not matched to a gene: 5. Germline V lookup: CDR1 MDHEN, CDR2 SYDVKM. CDR3 in DNA: TGTGCCAGCAGTTTCTCGACTAGCGGGAGTGCCTACGAGCAGTACTTC. This sequence encodes CASSFSTSGSAYEQYF. The variable domain in full, completed from reference TRBV28 and TRBJ2-7, reads DVKVTQSSRYLVKRTGEKVFLECVQDMDHENMFWYRQDPGLGLRLIYFSYDVKMKEKGDIPEGYSVSREKKERFSLILESASTNQTSMYLCASSFSTSGSAYEQYFGPGTRLTVT.

The J gene is TRBJ1-4, the V gene TRBV7-9; 7 bases agree with TRBD1. Germline CDR1 and CDR2: SEHNR and FQNEAQ (reference sequence). J was trimmed by 6 bases and V by 4 bases; bases with no gene match: 8. This CDR3 region has 15 residues. CDR3 DNA: TGTGCCAGCAGCTCAGGTCGGCAGGGGGATGAAAAACTGTTTTTT. Translating gives CASSSGRQGDEKLFF.

The genes are TRBV5-1 and TRBJ2-1; 8 positions agree with TRBD2. The CDR3 runs 15 residues. V was pared by 7 bases and J by 6 bases, with 12 bases of the junction left unmatched. Germline CDR1 and CDR2: SGHRS and YFSETQ. The CDR3 here is CASYSGTRAFNEQFF. In DNA form, the CDR3 reads TGCGCCAGCTACTCCGGGACTAGGGCCTTCAATGAGCAGTTCTTC.

This clone appeared a single time. The rearrangement joins TRBV7-8 to TRBJ2-7, with D possibly being TRBD2 (6 bases). Germline loops: CDR1 SGHVS, CDR2 FQNEAQ. This CDR3 comprises 14 residues. The V gene lost 4 bases and the J gene lost 12 bases, with 22 bases spanning the gap. Written as DNA, the CDR3 is TGTGCCAGCAGCTCCCACTTAAGCGGGTGGGGTTGGTACTTC. It translates to CASSSHLSGWGWYF.

This chain joins TRBV5-1 and TRBJ2-1; the D is unclear. The V end lost 0 bases, the J end lost 0 bases, and 7 bases lay between the germline ends. This CDR3 is built from 15 residues. In germline, CDR1 is SGHRS, CDR2 YFSETQ. CDR3 nucleotides: TGCGCCAGCAGCTTGGATCCCGGCTCCTACAATGAGCAGTTCTTC. This translates into CASSLDPGSYNEQFF.